A single sample gave rise to the 14 T cell receptor beta chains below, sequenced in a study of blood T cell repertoires in COVID-19. TCRdb keeps only in-frame clones here, not all; method: immunoSEQ multiplex PCR. The sample records under 110,000 clones, over 60% being singletons. Sequencing used peripheral blood. These TCRs come from a man aged 80 or over with COVID-19, enrolled during active disease.

The V and J genes are TRBV19 and TRBJ1-5; 9 bases map to TRBD1. Germline CDR1 is LNHDA and CDR2 is SQIVND (reference sequence). The CDR3 has 16 amino acids. V gave up 5 bases and J gave up 7 bases; unmatched junction bases: 12. The CDR3 DNA reads TGTGCCAGTAGTCCGCCCGGGACAGGGAGGGAACAGCCCCAGCATTTT. Its translation is CASSPPGTGREQPQHF. Full variable domain (rest looked up from reference TRBV19 and TRBJ1-5): DGGITQSPKYLFRKEGQNVTLSCEQNLNHDAMYWYRQDPGQGLRLIYYSQIVNDFQKGDIAEGYSVSREKKESFPLTVTSAQKNPTAFYLCASSPPGTGREQPQHFGDGTRLSIL.

V usage is TRBV7-8 and J usage is TRBJ2-5; the D gene is possibly TRBD1 (6 bases). CDR3 length: 15 amino acids. V was cut by 0 bases and J by 5 bases, with 13 bases left in between. Germline V gives CDR1 SGHVS, CDR2 FQNEAQ. This CDR3 reads CASSLAGALLETQYF. The CDR3 DNA sequence: TGTGCCAGCAGCTTAGCGGGGGCTTTATTGGAGACCCAGTACTTC.

The chain links TRBV5-1 to TRBJ1-1; 7 positions agree with TRBD1. The CDR3 is made up of 14 amino acids. The V gene end was trimmed by 2 bases and the J gene end by 0 bases; junction bases not matched to a gene: 1. Looked up from germline, CDR1 is SGHRS and CDR2 is YFSETQ. The CDR3 region is CASSFDRVNTEAFF. The CDR3 DNA follows: TGCGCCAGCAGCTTTGACAGGGTGAACACTGAAGCTTTCTTT.

This chain uses TRBV28 with TRBJ1-2; TRBD1 matches at 10 bases. The germline CDR1 and CDR2 sequences are MDHEN and SYDVKM. Trimming at V came to 5 bases and at J to 8 bases, leaving 2 bases not matched to a gene. The CDR3 consists of 12 residues. CDR3 residues: CASSRQGAGYTF. The DNA of the CDR3 is TGTGCCAGCAGTCGACAGGGGGCGGGCTACACCTTC.

The chain uses TRBV7-2 and TRBJ2-1; TRBD2 matches at 13 bases. CDR1 is SGHTA and CDR2 is FQGNSA in the germline V gene. CDR3 size: 15 residues. Losses at the gene ends were 3 bases for V and 8 bases for J; bases not matched to a gene: 4. This chain's CDR3 is CASSLGLAGWDEQFF. CDR3 DNA sequence: TGTGCCAGCAGCTTGGGACTAGCGGGATGGGATGAGCAGTTCTTC.

This chain links TRBV6-4 with TRBJ1-1, with D unresolved. The CDR3 is 13 amino acids. Looked up from germline, CDR1 is MRHNA and CDR2 is SNTAGT. The V end lost 3 bases, the J end lost 4 bases, and 9 bases lay between the germline ends. CDR3 in DNA: TGTGCCAGCAGTGAAGAGAGGAGCACTGAAGCTTTCTTT. This codes for CASSEERSTEAFF.

The chain couples TRBV3-1 (or the pseudogene TRBV3-2) to TRBJ2-7, with 11 positions matching TRBD1. The CDR3 runs to 19 residues. V lost 0 bases, J lost 2 bases, and 12 bases stayed unmatched. In germline, CDR1 is LGHDT, CDR2 YNNKEL (reference sequence). Here the CDR3 reads CASSQDIVFGDRGAYEQYF. CDR3 sequence (DNA): TGTGCCAGCAGCCAAGATATAGTCTTTGGGGACAGGGGGGCCTACGAGCAGTACTTC.

J is TRBJ2-3 and V is TRBV5-1; the match to TRBD2 covers 16 bases. Germline loops: CDR1 SGHRS, CDR2 YFSETQ. The CDR3 has 19 amino acids. Unmatched junction bases numbered 8, after V lost 4 bases and J lost 0 bases. DNA for the CDR3: TGCGCCAGCAGCGGGACTAGCGGGAGGGCTCCTTCTAGCACAGATACGCAGTATTTT. Translation gives CASSGTSGRAPSSTDTQYF.

This clone was detected once. V and J are TRBV6-2 or TRBV6-3 and TRBJ1-1; 9 positions match TRBD1. The CDR3 is 17 amino acids. CDR1 is MNHEY and CDR2 is SVGEGT in the germline V gene. Trimming took 3 bases from V and 5 from J; bases not matched to a gene: 13. CDR3 sequence reads: CASSYTTGGKGGTEAFF. CDR3 nucleotides: TGTGCCAGCAGTTATACGACAGGGGGTAAAGGTGGGACTGAAGCTTTCTTT.

This sequence joins TRBV7-2 and TRBJ2-7, with D perhaps matching TRBD1 (6 bases). V lost 5 bases and J 4 bases, leaving 15 bases between the germline ends. This CDR3 comprises 14 residues. The germline V gene encodes CDR1 SGHTA and CDR2 FQGNSA. This CDR3 is CASSVTGTRYEQYF. The CDR3 DNA follows: TGTGCCAGCAGCGTCACAGGGACGAGGTACGAGCAGTACTTC.

The chain uses TRBV11-3 and TRBJ2-2, with TRBD1 matching 10 bases. With V trimmed by 4 bases and J by 1 base, 3 bases remained unmatched. This CDR3 comprises 16 residues. Germline CDR1 and CDR2: SGHNT and YENEEA. The CDR3, as DNA: TGTGCCAGCAGCTCAAGGACAGGGGGGAACACCGGGGAGCTGTTTTTT. Translation gives CASSSRTGGNTGELFF.

The V and J genes are TRBV28 and TRBJ2-7; 8 nucleotides align to TRBD1. The CDR3 runs to 15 residues. The ends lost 6 bases at V and 2 bases at J; junction bases unmatched: 9. From germline, CDR1 is MDHEN and CDR2 SYDVKM. This CDR3 reads CASRNTGTGAYEQYF. The CDR3 coding sequence is TGTGCCAGCAGAAATACCGGGACAGGAGCCTACGAGCAGTACTTC.

The chain couples TRBV5-4 to TRBJ1-3, with D maybe TRBD1 (6 bases). Germline V CDR1 and CDR2: SGHNT, YYREEE (reference sequence). The CDR3 loop spans 17 amino acids. The V and J ends lost 2 bases and 0 bases respectively, with 15 bases between them. The CDR3: CASSLTPGQLSGNTIYF. The CDR3 DNA is TGTGCCAGCAGCTTAACCCCGGGACAACTCTCTGGAAACACCATATATTTT. Using reference TRBV5-4 and TRBJ1-3 for the parts outside the CDR3, the full variable domain is ETGVTQSPTHLIKTRGQQVTLRCSSQSGHNTVSWYQQALGQGPQFIFQYYREEENGRGNFPPRFSGLQFPNYSSELNVNALELDDSALYLCASSLTPGQLSGNTIYFGEGSWLTVV.

The CDR3 DNA is TGTGCCAGCAGCTTGGACAGGGGCTCCTACAATGAGCAGTTCTTC. Residues: CASSLDRGSYNEQFF. The genes are TRBV5-4 and TRBJ2-1, with TRBD1 matching 7 bases. Germline CDR1 reads SGHNT; CDR2 reads YYREEE (reference sequence). This CDR3 spans 15 amino acids. V was pared by 0 bases and J by 0 bases, with 0 bases of the junction left unmatched. Full variable domain (remainder filled in from reference TRBV5-4 and TRBJ2-1): ETGVTQSPTHLIKTRGQQVTLRCSSQSGHNTVSWYQQALGQGPQFIFQYYREEENGRGNFPPRFSGLQFPNYSSELNVNALELDDSALYLCASSLDRGSYNEQFFGPGTRLTVL.